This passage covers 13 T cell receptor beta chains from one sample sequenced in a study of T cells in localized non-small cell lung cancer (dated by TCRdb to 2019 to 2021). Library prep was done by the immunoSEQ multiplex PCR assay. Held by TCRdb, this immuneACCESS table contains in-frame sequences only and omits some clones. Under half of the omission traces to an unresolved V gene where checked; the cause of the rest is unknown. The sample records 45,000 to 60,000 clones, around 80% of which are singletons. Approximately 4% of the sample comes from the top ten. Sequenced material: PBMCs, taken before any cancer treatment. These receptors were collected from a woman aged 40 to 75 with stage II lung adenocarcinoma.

Here the CDR3 reads CASSEQRTEAFF. CDR3 nucleotide sequence: TGTGCCAGCAGTGAACAGAGAACTGAAGCTTTCTTT. The V and J genes are TRBV6-1 and TRBJ1-1; D gene ambiguous. CDR3 length equals 12 residues. Germline V gene sequence: CDR1 MNHNS, CDR2 SASEGT. Deletions cut 2 bases from V and 5 bases from J, with 6 bases between.

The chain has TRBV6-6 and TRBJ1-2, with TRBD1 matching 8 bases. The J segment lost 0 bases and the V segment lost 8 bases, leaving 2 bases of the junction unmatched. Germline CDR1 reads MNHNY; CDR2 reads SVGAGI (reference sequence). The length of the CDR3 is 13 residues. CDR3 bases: TGTGCCAGCCGGACAGGGACTAACTATGGCTACACCTTC. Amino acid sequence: CASRTGTNYGYTF.

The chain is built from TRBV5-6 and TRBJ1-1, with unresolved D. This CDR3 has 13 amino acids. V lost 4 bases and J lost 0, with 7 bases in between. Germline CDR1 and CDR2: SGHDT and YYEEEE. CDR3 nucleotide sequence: TGTGCCAGCAGCCGCAGCCTGAACACTGAAGCTTTCTTT. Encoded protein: CASSRSLNTEAFF.

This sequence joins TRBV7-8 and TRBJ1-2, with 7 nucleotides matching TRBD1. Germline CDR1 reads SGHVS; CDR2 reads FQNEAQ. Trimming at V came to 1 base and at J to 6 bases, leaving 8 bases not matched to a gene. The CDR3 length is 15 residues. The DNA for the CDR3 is TGTGCCAGCAGCTTAGGTGGCAGGGGGGCTGATGGCTACACCTTC. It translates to CASSLGGRGADGYTF.

The CDR3 bases are TGTGCCAGTAGTGGAGGCAATCAGCCCCAGCATTTT. Protein sequence: CASSGGNQPQHF. The V and J genes are TRBV19 and TRBJ1-5; D is ambiguous. In germline, CDR1 is LNHDA, CDR2 SQIVND (reference sequence). Trimming left V 5 bases short and J 2 bases short, with 4 bases between. This CDR3 is 12 amino acids long.

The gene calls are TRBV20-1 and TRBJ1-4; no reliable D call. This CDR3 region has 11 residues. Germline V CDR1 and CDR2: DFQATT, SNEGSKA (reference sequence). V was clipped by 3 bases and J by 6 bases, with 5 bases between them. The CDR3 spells CSARWDEKLFF. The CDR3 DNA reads TGCAGTGCTAGGTGGGATGAAAAACTGTTTTTT.

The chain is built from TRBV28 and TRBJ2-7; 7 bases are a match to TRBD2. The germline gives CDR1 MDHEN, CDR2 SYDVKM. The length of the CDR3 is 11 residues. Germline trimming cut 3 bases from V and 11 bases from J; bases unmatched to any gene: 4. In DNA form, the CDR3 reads TGTGCCAGCAGTTTCGGGGGAGGGGAGTACTTC. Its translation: CASSFGGGEYF.

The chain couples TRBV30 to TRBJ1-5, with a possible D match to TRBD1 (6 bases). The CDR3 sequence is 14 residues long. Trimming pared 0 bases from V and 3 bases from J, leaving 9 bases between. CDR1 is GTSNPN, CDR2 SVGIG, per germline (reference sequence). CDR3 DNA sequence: TGTGCCTGGAGTGTTCAGGGGATCAATCAGCCCCAGCATTTT. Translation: CAWSVQGINQPQHF.

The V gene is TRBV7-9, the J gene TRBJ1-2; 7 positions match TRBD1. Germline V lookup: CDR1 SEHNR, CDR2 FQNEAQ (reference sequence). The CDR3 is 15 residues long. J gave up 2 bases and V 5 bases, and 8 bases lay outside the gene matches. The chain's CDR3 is CASSPRQGLNYGYTF. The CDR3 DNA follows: TGTGCCAGCAGCCCGCGACAGGGCCTCAACTATGGCTACACCTTC.

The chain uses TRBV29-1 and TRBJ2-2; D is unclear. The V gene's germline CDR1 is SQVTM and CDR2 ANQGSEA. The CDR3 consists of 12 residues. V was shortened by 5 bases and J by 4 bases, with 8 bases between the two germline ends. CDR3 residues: CSVLASTGELFF. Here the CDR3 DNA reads TGCAGCGTTCTTGCGAGCACCGGGGAGCTGTTTTTT.

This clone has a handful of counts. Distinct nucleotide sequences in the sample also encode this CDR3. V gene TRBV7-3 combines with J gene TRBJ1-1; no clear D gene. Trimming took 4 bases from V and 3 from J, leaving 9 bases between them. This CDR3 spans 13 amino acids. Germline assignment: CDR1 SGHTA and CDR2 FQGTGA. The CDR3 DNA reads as TGTGCCAGCAGCTCAAACTTGGACACTGAAGCTTTCTTT. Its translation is CASSSNLDTEAFF.

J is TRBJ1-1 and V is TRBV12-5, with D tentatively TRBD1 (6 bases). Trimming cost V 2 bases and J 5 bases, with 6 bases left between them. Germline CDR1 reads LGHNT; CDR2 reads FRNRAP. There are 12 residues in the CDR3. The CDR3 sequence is CASGLQGTEAFF. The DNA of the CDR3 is TGTGCTAGTGGTTTGCAGGGGACTGAAGCTTTCTTT.

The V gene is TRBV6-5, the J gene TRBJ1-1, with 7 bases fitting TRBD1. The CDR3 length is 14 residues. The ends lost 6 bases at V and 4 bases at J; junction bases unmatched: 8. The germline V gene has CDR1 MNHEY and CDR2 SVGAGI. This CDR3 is CASSRQGLGTEAFF. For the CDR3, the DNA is TGTGCCAGCAGCCGACAGGGTCTTGGCACTGAAGCTTTCTTT.